This T cell receptor (beta chain) was profiled in a study of post-analysis software for immune sequencing data. General observations from the study: Controls' normalized Chao1 diversity significantly exceeded that of multiple sclerosis patients. In patients, about 5 TRBV segments were more frequent than in controls, with TRBV5-6, TRBV5-1 and TRBV20-1 among them. Clustering by F measure revealed strong co-clustering among samples prepared together in one batch.

Unique molecular identifiers were carried by the TCR beta cDNA libraries. Input populations of roughly 0.95 to 10 million T cells gave rise to roughly 500,000 cDNA molecules. TCRdb used MiXCR to reprocess the PCR reads, holding one entry per CDR3 protein. The table has approximately 630,000 distinct CDR3 sequences, more than 50% seen once. Trimming at V came to 8 bases and at J to 6 bases, leaving 5 bases not matched to a gene. Germline V gives CDR1 MNHEY, CDR2 SVGAGI. This CDR3 spans 12 amino acids. With respect to this clonotype: The antigen remains undetermined.

This TCR came from a girl aged 2-10 years with multiple sclerosis. The sample consisted of blood. The J gene is TRBJ2-5, the V gene TRBV6-5, with 8 bases fitting TRBD2. The CDR3 DNA reads as TGTGCCAGCGGGAGCGGGAGTCAGACCCAGTACTTC. Translated, it gives CASGSGSQTQYF.